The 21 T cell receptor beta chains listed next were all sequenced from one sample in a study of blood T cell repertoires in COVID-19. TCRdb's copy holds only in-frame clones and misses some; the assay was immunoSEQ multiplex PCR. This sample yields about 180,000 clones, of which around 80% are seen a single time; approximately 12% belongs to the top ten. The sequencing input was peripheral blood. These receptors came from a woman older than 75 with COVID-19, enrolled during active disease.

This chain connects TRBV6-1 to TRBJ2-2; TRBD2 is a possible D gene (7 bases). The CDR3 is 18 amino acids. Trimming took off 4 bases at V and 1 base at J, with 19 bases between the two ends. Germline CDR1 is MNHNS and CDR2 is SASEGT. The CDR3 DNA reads TGTGCCAGCAGTGCCCTGGGGAGGGGGTCTATGAACACCGGGGAGCTGTTTTTT. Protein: CASSALGRGSMNTGELFF.

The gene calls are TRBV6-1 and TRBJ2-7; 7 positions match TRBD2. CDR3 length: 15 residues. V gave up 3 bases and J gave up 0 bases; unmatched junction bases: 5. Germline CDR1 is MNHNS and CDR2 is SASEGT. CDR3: CASSDLSGYSYEQYF. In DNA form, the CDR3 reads TGTGCCAGCAGTGACCTTAGCGGGTACTCCTACGAGCAGTACTTC.

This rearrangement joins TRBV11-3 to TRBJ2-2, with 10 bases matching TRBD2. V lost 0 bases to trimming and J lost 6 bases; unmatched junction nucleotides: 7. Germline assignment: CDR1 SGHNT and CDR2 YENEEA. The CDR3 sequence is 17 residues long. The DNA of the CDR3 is TGTGCCAGCAGCTTAGATCTGGGCCTAGCGGGAGCCGGGGAGCTGTTTTTT. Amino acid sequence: CASSLDLGLAGAGELFF.

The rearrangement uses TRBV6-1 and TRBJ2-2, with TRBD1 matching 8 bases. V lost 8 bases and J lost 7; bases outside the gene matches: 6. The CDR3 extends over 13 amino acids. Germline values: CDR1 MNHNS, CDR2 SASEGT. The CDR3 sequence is CASETGGYGELFF. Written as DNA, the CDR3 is TGTGCCAGCGAAACAGGGGGTTACGGGGAGCTGTTTTTT.

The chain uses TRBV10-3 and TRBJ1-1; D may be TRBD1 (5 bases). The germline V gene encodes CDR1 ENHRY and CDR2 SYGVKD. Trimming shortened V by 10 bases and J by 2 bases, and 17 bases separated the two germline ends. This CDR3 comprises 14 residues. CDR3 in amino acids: CATQGRGGNTEAFF. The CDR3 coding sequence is TGTGCCACCCAAGGAAGGGGAGGAAACACTGAAGCTTTCTTT.

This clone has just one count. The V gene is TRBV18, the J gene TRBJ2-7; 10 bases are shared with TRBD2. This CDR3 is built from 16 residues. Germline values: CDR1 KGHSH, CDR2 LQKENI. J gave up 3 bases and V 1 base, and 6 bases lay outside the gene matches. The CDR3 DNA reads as TGTGCCAGCTCACCACGAAGAGCGGGAGGGTTCTACGAGCAGTACTTC. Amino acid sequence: CASSPRRAGGFYEQYF.

CDR3: CASSPQGSAGANVLTF. CDR3 nucleotide sequence: TGTGCCAGCAGTCCCCAGGGGTCCGCTGGGGCCAACGTCCTGACTTTC. J is TRBJ2-6 and V is TRBV27, with a weak D call TRBD1 (6 bases). This CDR3 has 16 residues. The germline CDR1 and CDR2 sequences are MNHEY and SMNVEV (reference sequence). V was pared by 5 bases and J by 2 bases, with 13 bases between.

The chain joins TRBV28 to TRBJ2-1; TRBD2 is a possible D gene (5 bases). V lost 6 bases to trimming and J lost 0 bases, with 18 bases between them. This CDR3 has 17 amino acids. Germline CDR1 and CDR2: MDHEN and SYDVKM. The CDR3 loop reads CASSRGPPGGSYNEQFF. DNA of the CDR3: TGTGCCAGCAGCCGTGGGCCCCCCGGAGGCTCCTACAATGAGCAGTTCTTC.

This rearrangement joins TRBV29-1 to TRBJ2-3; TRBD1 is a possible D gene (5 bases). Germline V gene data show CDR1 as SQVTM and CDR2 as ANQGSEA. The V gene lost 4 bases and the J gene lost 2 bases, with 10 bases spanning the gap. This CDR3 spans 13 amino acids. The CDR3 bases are TGCAGCGTTGCGTGGGGCCTCACAGATACGCAGTATTTT. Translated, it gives CSVAWGLTDTQYF.

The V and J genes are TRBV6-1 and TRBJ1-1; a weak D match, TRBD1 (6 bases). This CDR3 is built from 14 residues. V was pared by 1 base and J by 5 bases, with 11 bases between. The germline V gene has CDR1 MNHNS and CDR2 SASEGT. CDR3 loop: CASSEVAGETEAFF. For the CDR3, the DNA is TGTGCCAGCAGTGAAGTGGCAGGGGAGACTGAAGCTTTCTTT.

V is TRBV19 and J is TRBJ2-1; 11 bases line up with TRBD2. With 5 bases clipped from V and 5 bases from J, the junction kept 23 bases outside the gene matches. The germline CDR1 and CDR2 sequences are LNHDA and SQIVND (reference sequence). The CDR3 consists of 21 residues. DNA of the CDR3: TGTGCCAGTAGTTTCCGACTAGCGGGGACACTCTCCCGCCCCACCGACAATGAGCAGTTCTTC. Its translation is CASSFRLAGTLSRPTDNEQFF.

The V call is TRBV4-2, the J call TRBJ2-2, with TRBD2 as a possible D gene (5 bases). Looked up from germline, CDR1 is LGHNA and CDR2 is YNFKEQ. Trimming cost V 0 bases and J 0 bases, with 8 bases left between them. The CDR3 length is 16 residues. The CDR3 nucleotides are TGTGCCAGCAGCCAAGAAACCGGGGCGAACACCGGGGAGCTGTTTTTT. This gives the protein CASSQETGANTGELFF.

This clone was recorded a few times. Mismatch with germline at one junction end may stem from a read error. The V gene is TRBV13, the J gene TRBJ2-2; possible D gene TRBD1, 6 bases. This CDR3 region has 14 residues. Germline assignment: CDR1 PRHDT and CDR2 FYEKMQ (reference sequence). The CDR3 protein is CASSEQGCHRGAVF. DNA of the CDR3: TGTGCCAGCAGCGAGCAGGGGTGCCACCGGGGAGCTGTTTTT. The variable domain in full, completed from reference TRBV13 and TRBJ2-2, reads AAGVIQSPRHLIKEKRETATLKCYPIPRHDTVYWYQQGPGQDPQFLISFYEKMQSDKGSIPDRFSAQQFSDYHSELNMSSLELGDSALYFCASSEQGCHRGAVFGEGSRLTVL.

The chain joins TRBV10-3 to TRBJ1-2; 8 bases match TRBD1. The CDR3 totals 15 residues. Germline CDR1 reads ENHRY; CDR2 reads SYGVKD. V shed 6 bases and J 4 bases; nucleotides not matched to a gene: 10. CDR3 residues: CAIRPMTGEVYGYTF. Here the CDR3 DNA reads TGTGCCATCAGACCTATGACAGGGGAGGTCTATGGCTACACCTTC.

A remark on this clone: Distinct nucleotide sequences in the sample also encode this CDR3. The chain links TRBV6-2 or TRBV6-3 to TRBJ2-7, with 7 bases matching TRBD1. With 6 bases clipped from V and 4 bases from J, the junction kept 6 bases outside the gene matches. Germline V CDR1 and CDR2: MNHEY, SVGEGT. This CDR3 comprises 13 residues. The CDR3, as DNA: TGTGCCAGCAGCAGGACAGGCAGTTACGAGCAGTACTTC. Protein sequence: CASSRTGSYEQYF.

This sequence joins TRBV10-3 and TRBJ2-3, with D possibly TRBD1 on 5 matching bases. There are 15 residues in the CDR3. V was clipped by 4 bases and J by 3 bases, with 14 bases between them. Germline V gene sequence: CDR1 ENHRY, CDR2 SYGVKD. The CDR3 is CAISAVSRETDTQYF. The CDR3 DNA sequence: TGTGCCATCAGTGCGGTGAGCAGGGAAACAGATACGCAGTATTTT.

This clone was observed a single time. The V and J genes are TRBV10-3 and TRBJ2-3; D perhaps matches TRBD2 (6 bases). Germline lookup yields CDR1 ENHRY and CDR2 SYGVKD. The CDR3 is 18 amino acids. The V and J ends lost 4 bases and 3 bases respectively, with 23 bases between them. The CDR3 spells CAISGSLRPGAVTDTQYF. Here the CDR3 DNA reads TGTGCCATCAGTGGCTCCCTGCGGCCGGGAGCGGTAACAGATACGCAGTATTTT.

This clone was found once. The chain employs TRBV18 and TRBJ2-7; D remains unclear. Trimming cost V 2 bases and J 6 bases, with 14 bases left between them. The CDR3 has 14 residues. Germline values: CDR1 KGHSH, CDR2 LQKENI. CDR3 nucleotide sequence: TGTGCCAGCTCACCAATAAGTGGCCCTTCCGAGCAGTACTTC. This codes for CASSPISGPSEQYF.

Here the CDR3 reads CASSFTPPGTPVPIEQFF. CDR3 nucleotide sequence: TGTGCCAGCAGTTTTACGCCCCCCGGGACTCCTGTCCCCATTGAGCAGTTCTTC. The rearrangement uses TRBV27 and TRBJ2-1; the D gene is possibly TRBD2 (6 bases). Trimming stripped 3 bases from V and 9 bases from J, with 27 bases between. This CDR3 comprises 18 residues. Per germline, CDR1 MNHEY and CDR2 SMNVEV (reference sequence).

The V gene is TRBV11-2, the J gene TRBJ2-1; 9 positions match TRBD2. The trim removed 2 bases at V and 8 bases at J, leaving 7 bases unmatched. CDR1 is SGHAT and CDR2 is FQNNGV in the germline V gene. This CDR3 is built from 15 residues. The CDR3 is CASSLYGGGAYEQFF. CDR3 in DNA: TGTGCCAGCAGCTTATATGGCGGGGGGGCATATGAGCAGTTCTTC. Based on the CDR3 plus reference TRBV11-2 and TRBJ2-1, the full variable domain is EAGVAQSPRYKIIEKRQSVAFWCNPISGHATLYWYQQILGQGPKLLIQFQNNGVVDDSQLPKDRFSAERLKGVDSTLKIQPAKLEDSAVYLCASSLYGGGAYEQFFGPGTRLTVL.

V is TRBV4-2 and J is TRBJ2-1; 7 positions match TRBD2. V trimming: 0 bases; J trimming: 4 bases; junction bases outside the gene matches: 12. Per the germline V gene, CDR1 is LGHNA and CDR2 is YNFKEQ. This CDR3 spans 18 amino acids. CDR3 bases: TGTGCCAGCAGCCAAGATCTCCAGCGGGTGGGAGGGTACAATGAGCAGTTCTTC. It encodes CASSQDLQRVGGYNEQFF.